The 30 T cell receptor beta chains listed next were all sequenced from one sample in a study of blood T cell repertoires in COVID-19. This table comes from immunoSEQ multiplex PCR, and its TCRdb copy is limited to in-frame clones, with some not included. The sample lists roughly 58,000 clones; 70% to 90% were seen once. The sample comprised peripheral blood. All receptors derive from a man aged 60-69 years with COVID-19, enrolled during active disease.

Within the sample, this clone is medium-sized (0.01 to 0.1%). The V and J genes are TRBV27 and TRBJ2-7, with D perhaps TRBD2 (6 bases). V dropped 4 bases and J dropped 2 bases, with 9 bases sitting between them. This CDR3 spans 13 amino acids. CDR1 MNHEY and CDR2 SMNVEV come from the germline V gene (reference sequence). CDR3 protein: CASSSGTPYEQYF. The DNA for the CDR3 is TGTGCCAGCAGTTCCGGGACTCCCTACGAGCAGTACTTC.

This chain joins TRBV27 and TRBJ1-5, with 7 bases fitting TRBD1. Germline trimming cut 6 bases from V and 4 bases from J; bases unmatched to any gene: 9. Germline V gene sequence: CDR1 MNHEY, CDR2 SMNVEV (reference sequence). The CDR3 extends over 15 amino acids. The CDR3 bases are TGTGCCAGCAGAACAGGGGTCTCTAGGAATCAGCCCCAGCATTTT. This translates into CASRTGVSRNQPQHF.

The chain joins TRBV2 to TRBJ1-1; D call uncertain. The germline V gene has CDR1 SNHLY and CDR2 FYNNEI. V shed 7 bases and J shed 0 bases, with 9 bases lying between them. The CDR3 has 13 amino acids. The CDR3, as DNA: TGTGCCAGCACGCAGGTAATGAACACTGAAGCTTTCTTT. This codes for CASTQVMNTEAFF.

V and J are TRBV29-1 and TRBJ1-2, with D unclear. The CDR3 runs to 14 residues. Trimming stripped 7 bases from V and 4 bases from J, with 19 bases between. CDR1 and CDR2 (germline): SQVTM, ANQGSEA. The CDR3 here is CSAASRQASYGYTF. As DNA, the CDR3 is TGCAGCGCCGCGAGCCGCCAGGCCTCCTATGGCTACACCTTC.

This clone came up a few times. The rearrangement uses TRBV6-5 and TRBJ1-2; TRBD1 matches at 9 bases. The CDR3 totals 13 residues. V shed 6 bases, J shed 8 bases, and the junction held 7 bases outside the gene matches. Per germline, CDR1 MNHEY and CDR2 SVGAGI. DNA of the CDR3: TGTGCCAGCAGGAAACAGGGGGCAGGCGGCTACACCTTC. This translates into CASRKQGAGGYTF.

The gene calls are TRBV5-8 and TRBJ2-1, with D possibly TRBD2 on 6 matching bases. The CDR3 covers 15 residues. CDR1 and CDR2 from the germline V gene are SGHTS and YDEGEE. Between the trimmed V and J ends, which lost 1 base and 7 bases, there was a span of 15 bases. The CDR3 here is CASSLLLAQRNEQFF. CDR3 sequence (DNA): TGTGCCAGCAGCTTGTTACTAGCCCAAAGAAATGAGCAGTTCTTC.

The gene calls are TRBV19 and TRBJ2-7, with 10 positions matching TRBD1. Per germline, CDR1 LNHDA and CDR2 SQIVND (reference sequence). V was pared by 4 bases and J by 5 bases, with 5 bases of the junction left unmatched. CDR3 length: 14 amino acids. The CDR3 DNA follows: TGTGCCAGTAGTAAGGGGGACAGGGGCAACGAGCAGTACTTC. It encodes CASSKGDRGNEQYF. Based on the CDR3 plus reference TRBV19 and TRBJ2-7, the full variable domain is DGGITQSPKYLFRKEGQNVTLSCEQNLNHDAMYWYRQDPGQGLRLIYYSQIVNDFQKGDIAEGYSVSREKKESFPLTVTSAQKNPTAFYLCASSKGDRGNEQYFGPGTRLTVT.

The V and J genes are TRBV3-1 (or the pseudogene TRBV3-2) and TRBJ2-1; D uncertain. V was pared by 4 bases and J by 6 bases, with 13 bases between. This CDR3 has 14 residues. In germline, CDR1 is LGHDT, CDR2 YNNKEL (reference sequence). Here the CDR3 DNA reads TGTGCCAGCAGCCGAGTCGGCGGATCCAATGAGCAGTTCTTC. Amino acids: CASSRVGGSNEQFF.

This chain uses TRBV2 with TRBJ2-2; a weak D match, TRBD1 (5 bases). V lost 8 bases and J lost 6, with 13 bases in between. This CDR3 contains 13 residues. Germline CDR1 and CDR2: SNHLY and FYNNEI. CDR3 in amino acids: CASGQGMAGELFF. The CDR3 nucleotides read TGTGCCAGCGGGCAGGGTATGGCCGGGGAGCTGTTTTTT.

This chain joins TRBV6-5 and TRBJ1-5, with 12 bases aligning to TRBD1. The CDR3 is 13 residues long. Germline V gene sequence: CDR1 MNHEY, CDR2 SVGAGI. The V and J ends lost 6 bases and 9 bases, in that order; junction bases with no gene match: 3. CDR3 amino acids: CASRGQGATPQHF. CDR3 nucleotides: TGTGCCAGCAGGGGACAGGGGGCGACGCCCCAGCATTTT.

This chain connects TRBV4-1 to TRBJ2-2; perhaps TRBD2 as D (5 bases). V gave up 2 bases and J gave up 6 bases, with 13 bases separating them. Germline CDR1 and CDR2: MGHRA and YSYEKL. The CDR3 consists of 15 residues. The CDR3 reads CASSQLHGVPGELFF. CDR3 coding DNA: TGCGCCAGCAGCCAATTACACGGGGTCCCCGGGGAGCTGTTTTTT.

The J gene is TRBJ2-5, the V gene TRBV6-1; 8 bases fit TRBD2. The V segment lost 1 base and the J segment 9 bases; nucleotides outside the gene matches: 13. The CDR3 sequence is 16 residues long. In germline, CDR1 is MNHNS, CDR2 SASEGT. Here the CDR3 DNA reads TGTGCCAGCAGTGAAGTTCCGGCGGGGGGAGTTGGGTCCCAGTACTTC. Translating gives CASSEVPAGGVGSQYF.

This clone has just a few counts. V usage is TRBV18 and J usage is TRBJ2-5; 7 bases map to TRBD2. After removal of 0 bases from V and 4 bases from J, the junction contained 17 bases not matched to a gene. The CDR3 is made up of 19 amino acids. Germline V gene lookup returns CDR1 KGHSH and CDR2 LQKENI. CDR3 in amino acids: CASSPPGERSHPGGETQYF. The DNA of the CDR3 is TGTGCCAGCTCACCACCGGGCGAGCGGAGTCATCCGGGAGGAGAGACCCAGTACTTC.

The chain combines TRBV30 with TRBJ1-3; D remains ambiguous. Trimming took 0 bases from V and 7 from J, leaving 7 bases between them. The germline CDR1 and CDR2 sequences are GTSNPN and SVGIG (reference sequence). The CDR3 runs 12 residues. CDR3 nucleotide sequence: TGTGCCTGGAGTGTACAGTGGAACACCATATATTTT. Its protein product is CAWSVQWNTIYF.

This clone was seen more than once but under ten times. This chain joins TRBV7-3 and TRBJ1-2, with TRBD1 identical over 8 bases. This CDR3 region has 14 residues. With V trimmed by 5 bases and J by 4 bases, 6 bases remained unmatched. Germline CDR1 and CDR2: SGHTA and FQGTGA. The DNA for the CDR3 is TGTGCCAGCAGCCCGACAGGGGCCTCCTATGGCTACACCTTC. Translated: CASSPTGASYGYTF.

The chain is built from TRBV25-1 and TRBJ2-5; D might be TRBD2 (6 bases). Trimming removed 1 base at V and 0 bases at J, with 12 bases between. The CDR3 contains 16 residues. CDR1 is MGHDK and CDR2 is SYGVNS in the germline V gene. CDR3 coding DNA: TGTGCCAGCAGTGAATCTGGGAGGACGGACCAAGAGACCCAGTACTTC. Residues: CASSESGRTDQETQYF.

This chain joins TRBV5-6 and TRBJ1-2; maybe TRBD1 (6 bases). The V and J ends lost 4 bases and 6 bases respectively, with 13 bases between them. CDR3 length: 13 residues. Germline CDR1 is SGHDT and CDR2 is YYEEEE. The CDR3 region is CASSQTDRNGYTF. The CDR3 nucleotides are TGTGCCAGCAGCCAAACCGACAGGAATGGCTACACCTTC.

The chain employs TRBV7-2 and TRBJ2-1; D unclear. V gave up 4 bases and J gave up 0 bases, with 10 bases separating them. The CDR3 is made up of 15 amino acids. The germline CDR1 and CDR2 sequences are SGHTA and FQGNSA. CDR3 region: CASSSTPSSYNEQFF. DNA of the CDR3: TGTGCCAGCAGCTCCACGCCCAGCTCCTACAATGAGCAGTTCTTC.

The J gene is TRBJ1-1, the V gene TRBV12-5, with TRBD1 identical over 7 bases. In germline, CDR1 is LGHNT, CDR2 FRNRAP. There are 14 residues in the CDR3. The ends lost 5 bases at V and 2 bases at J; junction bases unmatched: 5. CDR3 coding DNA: TGTGCTAGTGGTCTGTGGGACAGCAACACTGAAGCTTTCTTT. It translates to CASGLWDSNTEAFF. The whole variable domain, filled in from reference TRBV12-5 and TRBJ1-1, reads DARVTQTPRHKVTEMGQEVTMRCQPILGHNTVFWYRQTMMQGLELLAYFRNRAPLDDSGMPKDRFSAEMPDATLATLKIQPSEPRDSAVYFCASGLWDSNTEAFFGQGTRLTVV.

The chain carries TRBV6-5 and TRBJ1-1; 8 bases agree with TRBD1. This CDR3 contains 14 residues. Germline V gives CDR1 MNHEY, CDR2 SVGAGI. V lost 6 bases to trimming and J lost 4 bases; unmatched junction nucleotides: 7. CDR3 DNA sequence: TGTGCCAGCAGGGACAGGGAGGATATCACTGAAGCTTTCTTT. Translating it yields CASRDREDITEAFF.

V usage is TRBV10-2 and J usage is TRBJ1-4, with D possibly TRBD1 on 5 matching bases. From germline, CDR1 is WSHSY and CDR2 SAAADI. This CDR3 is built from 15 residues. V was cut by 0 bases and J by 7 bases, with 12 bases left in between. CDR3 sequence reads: CASSESPRAGEKLFF. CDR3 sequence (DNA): TGCGCCAGCAGTGAGTCTCCCAGGGCCGGTGAAAAACTGTTTTTT.

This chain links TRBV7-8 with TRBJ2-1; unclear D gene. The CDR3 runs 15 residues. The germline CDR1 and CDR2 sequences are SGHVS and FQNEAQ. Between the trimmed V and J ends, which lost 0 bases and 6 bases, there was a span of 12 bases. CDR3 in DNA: TGTGCCAGCAGCTTAGCACCGGCGGTCACCAATGAGCAGTTCTTC. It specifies CASSLAPAVTNEQFF.

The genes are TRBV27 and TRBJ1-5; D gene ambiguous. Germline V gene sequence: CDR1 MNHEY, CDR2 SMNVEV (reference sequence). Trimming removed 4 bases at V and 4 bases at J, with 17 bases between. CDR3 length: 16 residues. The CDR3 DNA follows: TGTGCCAGCAGTTCCCGGAGGGCCCTTGAAAATCAGCCCCAGCATTTT. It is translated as CASSSRRALENQPQHF.

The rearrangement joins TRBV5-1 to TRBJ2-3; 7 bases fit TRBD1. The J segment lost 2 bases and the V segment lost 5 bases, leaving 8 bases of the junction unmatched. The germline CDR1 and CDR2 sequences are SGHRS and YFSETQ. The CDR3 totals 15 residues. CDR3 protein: CASRHEGQITDTQYF. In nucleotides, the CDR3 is TGCGCCAGCAGGCATGAGGGACAGATCACAGATACGCAGTATTTT.

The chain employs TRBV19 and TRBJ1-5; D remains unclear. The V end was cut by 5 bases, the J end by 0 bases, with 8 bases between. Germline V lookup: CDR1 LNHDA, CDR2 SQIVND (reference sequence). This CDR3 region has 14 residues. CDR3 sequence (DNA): TGTGCCAGTAGTCACGGGGTTAGCAATCAGCCCCAGCATTTT. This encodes CASSHGVSNQPQHF.

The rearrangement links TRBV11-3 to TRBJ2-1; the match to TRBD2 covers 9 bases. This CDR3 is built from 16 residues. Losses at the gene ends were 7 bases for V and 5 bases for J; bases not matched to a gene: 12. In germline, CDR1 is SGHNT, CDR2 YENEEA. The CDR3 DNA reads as TGTGCCAGCAACATGGGGGCGGGAGGGCCGAACAATGAGCAGTTCTTC. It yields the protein CASNMGAGGPNNEQFF. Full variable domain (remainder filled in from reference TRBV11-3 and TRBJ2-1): EAGVVQSPRYKIIEKKQPVAFWCNPISGHNTLYWYLQNLGQGPELLIRYENEEAVDDSQLPKDRFSAERLKGVDSTLKIQPAELGDSAVYLCASNMGAGGPNNEQFFGPGTRLTVL.

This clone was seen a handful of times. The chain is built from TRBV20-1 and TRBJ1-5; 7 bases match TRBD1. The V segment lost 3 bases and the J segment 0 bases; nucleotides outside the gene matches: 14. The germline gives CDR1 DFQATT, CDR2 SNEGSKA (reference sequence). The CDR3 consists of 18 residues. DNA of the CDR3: TGCAGTGCTAGTCAACCTTGGGAAGGGGGCCTTAGCAATCAGCCCCAGCATTTT. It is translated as CSASQPWEGGLSNQPQHF.

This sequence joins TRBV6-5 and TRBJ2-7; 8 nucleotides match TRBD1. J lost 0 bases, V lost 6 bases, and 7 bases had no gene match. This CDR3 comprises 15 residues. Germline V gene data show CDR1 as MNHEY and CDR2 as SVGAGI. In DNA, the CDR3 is TGTGCCAGCAGACAGGGACAGGCAAGCTCCTACGAGCAGTACTTC. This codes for CASRQGQASSYEQYF.

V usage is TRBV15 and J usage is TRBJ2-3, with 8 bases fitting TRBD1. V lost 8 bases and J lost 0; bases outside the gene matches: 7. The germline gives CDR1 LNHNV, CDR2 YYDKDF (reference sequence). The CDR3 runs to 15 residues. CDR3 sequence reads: CATEAGGISTDTQYF. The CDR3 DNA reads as TGTGCCACCGAAGCAGGGGGCATAAGCACAGATACGCAGTATTTT. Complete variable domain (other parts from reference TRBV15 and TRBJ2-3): DAMVIQNPRYQVTQFGKPVTLSCSQTLNHNVMYWYQQKSSQAPKLLFHYYDKDFNNEADTPDNFQSRRPNTSFCFLDIRSPGLGDTAMYLCATEAGGISTDTQYFGPGTRLTVL.

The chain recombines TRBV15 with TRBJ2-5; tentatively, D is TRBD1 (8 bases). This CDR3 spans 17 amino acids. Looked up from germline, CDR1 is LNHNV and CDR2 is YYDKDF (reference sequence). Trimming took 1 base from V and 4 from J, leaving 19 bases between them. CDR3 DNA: TGTGCCACCAGCAGAGGGGATGACAGGGGAGGGAGAGAGACCCAGTACTTC. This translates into CATSRGDDRGGRETQYF.